This is a list of T cell receptor beta chains from one sample in a study of siplizumab effects on memory and regulatory T cells. Sequencing was performed with immunoSEQ multiplex PCR; in TCRdb, only in-frame clones are kept and a portion is missing. The table has around 110,000 clones, roughly 94% seen once. Specimen: non-Treg CD4+ T cells sorted from blood. Every receptor here comes from a human donor in good health. The CDR3 runs from the conserved cysteine through the conserved F or W.

v_call	j_call	cdr3_aa
TRBV5-6	TRBJ1-1	CASSLTANTEAFF
TRBV7-9	TRBJ2-7	CASSFTKGGYHEQYF
TRBV18	TRBJ1-1	CASSPAMARTEAFF
TRBV10-2	TRBJ2-7	CASWGPGEQYF
TRBV6-1	TRBJ2-1	CASSLQGGTYNEQFF
TRBV25-1	TRBJ1-1	CASSPGQGRTEAFF
TRBV6-6	TRBJ1-1	CASSLAGRNTEAFF
TRBV11-2	TRBJ2-7	CASSSRIYEQYF
TRBV13	TRBJ2-1	CASRLAPPGAGNRIYNEQFF
TRBV9	TRBJ2-3	CASRAPPLAGKADTQYF
TRBV5-1	TRBJ2-3	CASSLGQGPDTQYF
TRBV6-6	TRBJ2-7	CASSPRLASRSYEQYF
TRBV2	TRBJ1-5	CASRSGNNQPQHF
TRBV30	TRBJ1-2	CAWSNNYGYTF
TRBV18	TRBJ1-3	CASSPFDSSSGNTIYF
TRBV12-5	TRBJ1-3	CASGLVPPGNTIYF
TRBV7-9	TRBJ2-1	CASSNTRPFF
TRBV7-3	TRBJ2-6	CASSPRGRPVSGANVLTF
TRBV5-4	TRBJ2-5	CASSLPRGQGGQETQYF
TRBV6-5	TRBJ1-2	CASTGTGGMSYTF
TRBV27	TRBJ1-2	CASSVTGVSGYTF
TRBV2	TRBJ2-3	CASIGEVDTQYF
TRBV5-4	TRBJ2-5	CASSSSTTPRETQYF
TRBV2	TRBJ2-5	CASSKGLAGGETQYF
TRBV18	TRBJ2-7	CASSPPGQLLQYF
TRBV5-1	TRBJ2-2	CASSPLAGGTGELFF
TRBV19	TRBJ2-7	CASSSRTSGSNEQYF